The T cell receptor beta chain described here comes from a study of metastatic and nonmetastatic thyroid tumors. Study-level information: It was across blood and tumor or nodule tissue from malignant and benign thyroid patients that repertoires were compared.

TCRdb used MiXCR to call clones anew from the PCR reads. The profile shows around 22,000 clones, 36% of them singletons. Study findings and constraints: It was reportedly found that TCR beta diversity was significantly higher in malignant thyroid tumors than in benign nodules, a difference seen in both blood and tumor samples.

Relative to its sample, this clone is medium-sized. Its specificity is unknown. All patients were untreated before thyroid surgery. The sequencing input was blood. This TCR came from a male donor with papillary thyroid cancer or a benign thyroid nodule (not recorded which). Some clones in this sample may be carry-over from other donors' samples.

In DNA, the CDR3 is TGTGCCAGTAGTATCGGAAACGGACCCACCGGGGAGCTGTTTTTT. It encodes CASSIGNGPTGELFF. The chain combines TRBV19 with TRBJ2-2; no clear D gene. The CDR3 is 15 amino acids. V was clipped by 3 bases and J by 4 bases, with 12 bases between them. CDR1 and CDR2 from the germline V gene are LNHDA and SQIVND (reference sequence). Using reference TRBV19 and TRBJ2-2 for the parts outside the CDR3, the full variable domain is DGGITQSPKYLFRKEGQNVTLSCEQNLNHDAMYWYRQDPGQGLRLIYYSQIVNDFQKGDIAEGYSVSREKKESFPLTVTSAQKNPTAFYLCASSIGNGPTGELFFGEGSRLTVL.